These 2 T cell receptor beta chains were sequenced from one sample in a study of CD8 T cells in acute hepatitis C reinfection. Method: immunoSEQ multiplex PCR; TCRdb's copy keeps in-frame clones and lacks some. Here the sample spans about 38,000 clones, 85% to 90% being singletons. Documented time point: naive CD8 control sorted from an acute-time-point sample. Input material: naive CD8+ T cells from PBMCs. The source of these receptors is a man aged 30 to 39 with chronic hepatitis C.

This chain links TRBV11-2 with TRBJ2-7; D is perhaps TRBD1 or TRBD2 (5 bases each). Trimming removed 1 base from V and 3 bases from J, with 10 bases in between. CDR1 SGHAT and CDR2 FQNNGV come from the germline V gene. The CDR3 runs to 14 residues. In DNA form, the CDR3 reads TGTGCCAGCAGCTTAGGTTGGGGGAGCTACGAGCAGTACTTC. It translates to CASSLGWGSYEQYF.

The genes are TRBV5-4 and TRBJ2-7; weak D call: TRBD1 (7 bases). Deletions cut 4 bases from V and 3 bases from J, with 20 bases between. The CDR3 contains 16 residues. Germline V gene sequence: CDR1 SGHNT, CDR2 YYREEE (reference sequence). CDR3 sequence: CASSAGTRGTDYEQYF. The CDR3 nucleotides are TGTGCCAGCAGCGCTGGCACTCGCGGGACAGACTACGAGCAGTACTTC.